This TCR beta chain derives from a study of cytomegalovirus exposure and HLA in healthy donors (TCRdb year 2017). Some background on the complete study: According to an earlier analysis of 587 of the donors, about 180 million T cells yielded roughly 110 million unique TCR beta sequences and 276 Gb of sequence data. Alongside the repertoire data, information on donor age, sex, ethnicity and CMV serostatus was compiled. All discovery cohort repertoires had been generated using a single sequencing platform. Across approximately 400 genotyped donors of the cohort, an average of about 200,000 unique TCR beta nucleotide sequences per donor were sequenced, and roughly 20% of those sequences were non-productive. Roughly 5 DR-DQ haplotypes were treated as single units for association and clustering because of strong linkage in the cohort. Both class I and class II loci were covered by HLA typing, at four-digit resolution. To predict cytomegalovirus infection status, the study combined high-throughput TCR immunosequencing, statistical association of individual TCRs with disease status, and machine learning. Typing coverage varied by locus: roughly 620-630 donors for A, B, C, DRB1 and DQB1; about 520 for DQA1; over 600 for DPA1; 450 to 480 for DPB1. Genome-wide SNP genotypes for about 65% of the 666 donors were used in a later genetic analysis, which treated that subset as a discovery cohort. To study patterns of TCR occurrence, a later analysis re-analyzed previously published TCR beta repertoires from 500 to 850 donors and added high-resolution HLA genotyping. An earlier analysis of around 640 of the donors used high-throughput TCR beta sequencing to judge whether each TCR beta V gene segment behaved as functional or pseudogenic. Rather than using new phenotypic data, the later analysis identified candidate immune exposures from TCR beta sequences and from how often those sequences occurred across donors. Besides the first cohort of under 700 subjects, a separate validation cohort made up of 120 or so different subjects was used. An early release that covered about 600 HLA-typed donors contained 300 to 350 gigabases of sequencing data and tens of millions of unique TCR sequences. The genetic ancestry cluster associated with self-reported Caucasian donors included roughly 84% of the 398 genotyped donors. The study aimed to test whether cataloging public T cell receptors could reveal signatures of past pathogen exposure. Using immunosequencing, the study profiled T cell repertoires from approximately 700 subjects and related those repertoires to cytomegalovirus serostatus. The research as a whole found: Seventeen rarely observed V segments, including chromosome 9 orphons, were excluded from the earlier analysis of about 600 of the donors because counts were too low. V-gene and J-gene trimming of TCR beta chains was associated with a missense DCLRE1C variant in a later genetic analysis, and the association was replicated in an independent cohort. Most CMV-associated TCR beta chains appeared to be HLA-restricted in a later analysis, and the HLA associations seemed to be driven largely by CMV exposure. Three of the identified cytomegalovirus-associated TCR beta chains were confirmed in vitro to be specific for cytomegalovirus antigens. Because the 87-base-pair reads could not distinguish some IMGT-functional V segments, including TRBV6-2 and TRBV6-3, those segments were excluded. In a later analysis, several top co-occurrence clusters were reported to appear linked to parvovirus B19, influenza, CMV and Epstein-Barr virus. Most TCR sequences were seen in very few donors, while some public TCRs were found in many individuals. A further reported finding was that TCR beta sequences accurately predicted the HLA-A and HLA-B alleles for most subjects in the first cohort. Because HLA typing was unavailable for some donors at each locus, only the typed subset was used in association tests. Assigning TCR associations to individual alleles was difficult when HLA alleles, especially DR and DQ, strongly co-occurred. In a later analysis, HLA-associated TCR beta chains were found to be more clonally expanded and to have lower generation probabilities than equally common non-associated chains. Only TCR beta chains were sequenced in this cohort, and the absence of alpha or paired-chain data limited detectable features. The classifier was reported to diagnose cytomegalovirus status with high specificity and sensitivity in both the original and validation cohorts. According to the authors, the approach could potentially be generalized to other disease states and immunological phenotypes. Correlated functional status among segregating V segments might reflect linkage disequilibrium, but an unknown experimental factor could not be ruled out. The study listed over 150 TCR beta chains as associated with cytomegalovirus. In a later analysis, the rate of TCR association differed among HLA loci, with DRB1 alleles having the most associated TCRs and HLA-C alleles having the fewest. Broadly in line with IMGT annotations, most TCR beta V segments showed up in productive rearrangements about 87% or about 30% of the time in an earlier analysis of 450 to 600 of the donors. A group of highly shared sequence variants was considered likely to be a technical artifact of the sequencing pipeline. A later analysis associated 15,000 to 20,000 TCR beta sequences with specific HLA alleles at a false discovery rate of 0.05. For the cohort, immune exposure information was limited to CMV serostatus. Presence/absence analyses assumed roughly uniform sequencing depth across donors, an assumption that may not hold. A later genetic analysis reported fewer N-insertions in productive TCRs among donors in an Asian-associated ancestry cluster than the 666-donor mean.

The cohort comprised fewer than 750 healthy bone marrow donors. At the time of sampling, every cohort member was nominally healthy, though immune exposures that went unrecorded were likely present. The donor tested CMV seropositive, placing the donor among the approximately 290 seropositive members of the cohort. A peripheral blood sample was collected from each donor, and TCR beta sequencing was performed on peripheral blood mononuclear cells. Genomic DNA was extracted from the blood cell samples with the Qiagen DNeasy Blood Extraction Kit. V gives up 3 bases and J gives up 3 bases, and the segment between their germline ends measures 15 bases. The germline V gene provides CDR1 SGHAT and CDR2 FQNNGV. Including the terminal cysteine and phenylalanine, the CDR3 comprises 15 residues. CDR3 DNA is the only sequence kept; it has 45 bases, read in frame from the first base. Details on this clone: The antigen this receptor binds is unknown. No much larger clone exists at a distance of one base, and base qualities are not known.

Libraries were constructed by the immunoSEQ multiplex PCR assay. For the multiplex PCR, a mixture combining 60 forward primers for TCR Vbeta segments and 13 reverse primers for TCR Jbeta segments was used. The CDR3 region of rearranged TCR beta genes was amplified from genomic DNA by a multiplex PCR assay. Amplified TCR beta libraries were sequenced as 87-base-pair reads on the Illumina HiSeq System. The paper's processing steps were these. A later analysis counted tens of millions of unique TCR beta chains across the approximately 700 repertoires, and approximately 11 million of these chains were shared by at least two donors. To remove PCR and sequencing errors, raw reads were error-corrected and collapsed into unique sequences using a nearest-neighbor algorithm that merged closely related sequences. Alignment of CDR3 sequences to IMGT reference sequences was used to assign V, D and J gene segments. Each retained sequence needed at least a six-nucleotide match to both a V gene segment and a J gene segment. Rearrangements were called productive when the CDR3 lacked stop codons and stayed in frame with V and J; all others were non-productive. CDR3 was defined by IMGT convention, running from the second conserved V-encoded cysteine to the conserved J-encoded phenylalanine. Sequences without an unambiguous match to a single V gene segment were excluded from the earlier analysis of about 600 of the donors. An earlier analysis of roughly 590 of the donors called V segments functional above 56.7% productive rearrangements and segregating when the between-donor standard deviation exceeded 5%. To diagnose cytomegalovirus status from the catalog of TCR beta chain sequences, a statistical classification framework was built. V and J gene assignment, in a later analysis, came from comparing TCR nucleotide sequences with IMGT/GENE-DB human TR gene sequences. A later analysis assigned CDR3 sequences and most-parsimonious VDJ recombination scenarios with the TCRdist pipeline. In a later analysis, each TCR beta chain was defined by its CDR3 amino acid sequence together with its V-gene family, and reads lacking a unique V-gene family were excluded. In a later analysis, fewer than 600 highly shared, low-generation-probability nucleotide sequences were removed to address suspected cross-contamination and a sequencing artifact. In a later analysis, a clonal expansion index was calculated for each public chain from normalized within-repertoire ranks of inferred template counts. In a later analysis, generation probabilities were computed using a VDJ recombination model fitted to out-of-frame rearrangements, and the results were checked against IGoR. In a later analysis, TCR-TCR, TCR-HLA and TCR-CMV co-occurrence was scored with hypergeometric tests, and a repertoire-size bias correction was applied to TCR pairs. In a later analysis, false discovery rates were estimated by permuting HLA or CMV assignments 20 times. In a later analysis, co-occurring TCRs were grouped with DBSCAN, and TCRdist sequence similarity was added when clustering was performed within HLA-allele-positive subsets. Repertoires with fewer than 30,000 or more than 120,000 public chains were left out of co-occurrence clustering, as were a handful of repertoires with anomalous nucleotide sharing. Sourced from immuneACCESS, this table was stored by TCRdb with only in-frame sequences that have V and J called. A share of the clones is absent; for the studies checked, an unresolved V gene accounts for under half, and the remainder has no known explanation. V, J and clone size are those of that table, while D and trimming were read from the DNA. This sample has 100,000 to 120,000 clones in its table, and about three quarters of those were observed once. About 3.2% of the sample comes from the top ten.

The sample consisted of PBMCs. The receptor was isolated from a woman between 55 and 75 years old in good health and CMV-seropositive. The V and J segments used are TRBV11-2 and TRBJ2-7; a tentative D call is TRBD2 (5 bases match). The nucleotide sequence is given as TGTGCCAGCAGCTTCTCCGCAACGGCGGGCTACGAGCAGTACTTC. It is translated as CASSFSATAGYEQYF. Beyond the CDR3, the reference TRBV11-2 and TRBJ2-7 genes provide the residues; the full variable domain reads: EAGVAQSPRYKIIEKRQSVAFWCNPISGHATLYWYQQILGQGPKLLIQFQNNGVVDDSQLPKDRFSAERLKGVDSTLKIQPAKLEDSAVYLCASSFSATAGYEQYFGPGTRLTVT.